Listed below are T cell receptor beta chains from one sample, sequenced in a study of T cell changes during pregnancy in multiple sclerosis. Measured with immunoSEQ multiplex PCR; TCRdb has only the in-frame clones, and not every one. The data show tens of thousands of clones, with just under 95% seen just once and approximately 1.3% held by the top ten. The material was peripheral blood, obtained in the third trimester of pregnancy. The source is a female donor in good health, enrolled as a control in a pregnancy study. Both conserved end residues are part of each CDR3. The order of the fields is CDR3 protein, V gene, CDR3 length, J gene, D gene. A D gene is named only where the DNA matches it firmly.

CDR3 protein: CASSVGVWDRVRNTEAFF
V gene: TRBV9
CDR3 length: 18
J gene: TRBJ1-1
D gene: TRBD1

CDR3 protein: CASSSQLTGELFF
V gene: TRBV11-2
CDR3 length: 13
J gene: TRBJ2-2
D gene: -

CDR3 protein: CASSEAHGTGEETQYF
V gene: TRBV2
CDR3 length: 16
J gene: TRBJ2-5
D gene: TRBD1

CDR3 protein: CASTLSGITDTQYF
V gene: TRBV6-6
CDR3 length: 14
J gene: TRBJ2-3
D gene: TRBD2

CDR3 protein: CASSLSRRRTGELFF
V gene: TRBV6-5
CDR3 length: 15
J gene: TRBJ2-2
D gene: -

CDR3 protein: CASSLGASGRSYNEQFF
V gene: TRBV7-9
CDR3 length: 17
J gene: TRBJ2-1
D gene: TRBD2

CDR3 protein: CAWSLGGSSGANVLTF
V gene: TRBV30
CDR3 length: 16
J gene: TRBJ2-6
D gene: -

CDR3 protein: CATKTPGVPDTQYF
V gene: TRBV19
CDR3 length: 14
J gene: TRBJ2-3
D gene: -

CDR3 protein: CASSLDLETSGDEQYF
V gene: TRBV5-1
CDR3 length: 16
J gene: TRBJ2-7
D gene: TRBD2

CDR3 protein: CASSYRTSGGYNEQFF
V gene: TRBV6-5
CDR3 length: 16
J gene: TRBJ2-1
D gene: TRBD2

CDR3 protein: CASSQPGQVKFEAFF
V gene: TRBV13
CDR3 length: 15
J gene: TRBJ1-1
D gene: TRBD1

CDR3 protein: CASSSSSGANVLTF
V gene: TRBV6-5
CDR3 length: 14
J gene: TRBJ2-6
D gene: -

CDR3 protein: CASSPLGGLNQPQHF
V gene: TRBV6-1
CDR3 length: 15
J gene: TRBJ1-5
D gene: -

CDR3 protein: CASSFSGAKNIQYF
V gene: TRBV5-6
CDR3 length: 14
J gene: TRBJ2-4
D gene: -

CDR3 protein: CASSQDTSGRAADEQFF
V gene: TRBV4-1
CDR3 length: 17
J gene: TRBJ2-1
D gene: TRBD2

CDR3 protein: CASSAGQDYEQYF
V gene: TRBV19
CDR3 length: 13
J gene: TRBJ2-7
D gene: TRBD1

CDR3 protein: CASSEAFRTDPYGYTF
V gene: TRBV6-1
CDR3 length: 16
J gene: TRBJ1-2
D gene: -

CDR3 protein: CASSPFGETQYF
V gene: TRBV5-1
CDR3 length: 12
J gene: TRBJ2-5
D gene: -

CDR3 protein: CASSPTASYEQYF
V gene: TRBV19
CDR3 length: 13
J gene: TRBJ2-7
D gene: -

CDR3 protein: CASSHPGGGPHEQYF
V gene: TRBV7-2
CDR3 length: 15
J gene: TRBJ2-7
D gene: TRBD2

CDR3 protein: CASRAGATVSSVKPQHF
V gene: TRBV5-6
CDR3 length: 17
J gene: TRBJ1-5
D gene: -

CDR3 protein: CASSLSGFYNNEQFF
V gene: TRBV28
CDR3 length: 15
J gene: TRBJ2-1
D gene: -

CDR3 protein: CASSQRQLAGEQYF
V gene: TRBV4-1
CDR3 length: 14
J gene: TRBJ2-7
D gene: TRBD2

CDR3 protein: CASSRTSGGGETQYF
V gene: TRBV5-1
CDR3 length: 15
J gene: TRBJ2-5
D gene: TRBD2

CDR3 protein: CASSIDGTSGSIDTQYF
V gene: TRBV19
CDR3 length: 17
J gene: TRBJ2-3
D gene: TRBD2

CDR3 protein: CAIRPGLAGGTDTQYF
V gene: TRBV10-3
CDR3 length: 16
J gene: TRBJ2-3
D gene: TRBD2

CDR3 protein: CASSADVTGVGTDTQYF
V gene: TRBV11-2
CDR3 length: 17
J gene: TRBJ2-3
D gene: TRBD1

CDR3 protein: CASRFQKYNEQFF
V gene: TRBV27
CDR3 length: 13
J gene: TRBJ2-1
D gene: -

CDR3 protein: CASSIQGIPTDTQYF
V gene: TRBV19
CDR3 length: 15
J gene: TRBJ2-3
D gene: -

CDR3 protein: CASSLSDSSYNEQFF
V gene: TRBV13
CDR3 length: 15
J gene: TRBJ2-1
D gene: -

CDR3 protein: CASSQLGLAGVGEQFF
V gene: TRBV28
CDR3 length: 16
J gene: TRBJ2-1
D gene: TRBD2

CDR3 protein: CASSPPGQGASGYTF
V gene: TRBV28
CDR3 length: 15
J gene: TRBJ1-2
D gene: TRBD1

CDR3 protein: CASSSSPSGGGELFF
V gene: TRBV7-7
CDR3 length: 15
J gene: TRBJ2-2
D gene: TRBD1

CDR3 protein: CASNEVPGVRFF
V gene: TRBV25-1
CDR3 length: 12
J gene: TRBJ2-1
D gene: -

CDR3 protein: CASRRGGRDQPQHF
V gene: TRBV28
CDR3 length: 14
J gene: TRBJ1-5
D gene: -

CDR3 protein: CASSSALMGPLYEQYF
V gene: TRBV7-9
CDR3 length: 16
J gene: TRBJ2-7
D gene: -

CDR3 protein: CASSITSGRWSSEQYF
V gene: TRBV19
CDR3 length: 16
J gene: TRBJ2-7
D gene: TRBD2

CDR3 protein: CASKFETGAVDTQYF
V gene: TRBV2
CDR3 length: 15
J gene: TRBJ2-3
D gene: TRBD1

CDR3 protein: CASSLGQIMNTEAFF
V gene: TRBV7-2
CDR3 length: 15
J gene: TRBJ1-1
D gene: -

CDR3 protein: CASSPLQGSGAGYTF
V gene: TRBV5-1
CDR3 length: 15
J gene: TRBJ1-2
D gene: -

CDR3 protein: CASRTGGDTGELFF
V gene: TRBV12-5
CDR3 length: 14
J gene: TRBJ2-2
D gene: -

CDR3 protein: CASSLRGDQETQYF
V gene: TRBV5-1
CDR3 length: 14
J gene: TRBJ2-5
D gene: TRBD2

CDR3 protein: CASSPPRRAGVNNEQFF
V gene: TRBV28
CDR3 length: 17
J gene: TRBJ2-1
D gene: TRBD2

CDR3 protein: CATSPWGSYNEQFF
V gene: TRBV15
CDR3 length: 14
J gene: TRBJ2-1
D gene: -

CDR3 protein: CASSPGTSWGPYEQYF
V gene: TRBV19
CDR3 length: 16
J gene: TRBJ2-7
D gene: TRBD2

CDR3 protein: CASSLGAVQLVRNEQFF
V gene: TRBV7-2
CDR3 length: 17
J gene: TRBJ2-1
D gene: -